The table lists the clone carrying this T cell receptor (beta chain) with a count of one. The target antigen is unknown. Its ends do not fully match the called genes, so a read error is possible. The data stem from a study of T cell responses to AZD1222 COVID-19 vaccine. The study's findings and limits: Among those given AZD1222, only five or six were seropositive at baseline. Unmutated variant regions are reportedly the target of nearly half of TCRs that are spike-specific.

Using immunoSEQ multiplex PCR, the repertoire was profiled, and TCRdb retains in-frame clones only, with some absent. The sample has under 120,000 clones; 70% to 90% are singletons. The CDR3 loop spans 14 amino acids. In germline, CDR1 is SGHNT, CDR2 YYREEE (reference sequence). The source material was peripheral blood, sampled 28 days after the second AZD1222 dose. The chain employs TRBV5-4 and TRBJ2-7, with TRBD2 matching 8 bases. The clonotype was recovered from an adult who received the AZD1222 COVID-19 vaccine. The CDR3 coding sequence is TGTGCCAGCAGTTATGAGGGGACTAGACCTCTTGTCGGCTTC. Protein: CASSYEGTRPLVGF.